This T cell receptor beta chain appears in the sequencing data of a study of cytomegalovirus exposure and HLA in healthy donors listed by TCRdb under 2017. Study-level background: According to a later analysis, the 120 or so validation repertoires were produced on the same platform as the 680 or so repertoires of the first cohort. The aim of the study was to test whether cataloging public T cell receptors could identify signatures of past pathogen exposure. A separate validation cohort of 100 to 150 different subjects was used in addition to the approximately 640-subject first cohort. To predict cytomegalovirus infection status, the study combined high-throughput TCR immunosequencing, statistical association of individual TCRs with disease status, and machine learning.

CDR1 and CDR2 are drawn from the germline V gene: LGHNT, FRNRAP. Trimming costs V 1 base and J 8 bases, and their ends lie 8 bases apart. Spanning cysteine to phenylalanine, the CDR3 consists of 12 amino acids. Of the read, only the CDR3 DNA is kept; its 36 bases are in frame from base 1. A remark on this clone: Its antigen is still unknown. The sample holds no much larger clone one base away, and base qualities are not on file.

The donors belonged to the validation cohort of approximately 130 subjects, which was separate from the roughly 670-subject first cohort. Library prep was done by the immunoSEQ multiplex PCR assay. In the original analysis: To diagnose cytomegalovirus status from the catalog of TCR beta chain sequences, a statistical classification framework was built. TCRdb obtained this table from immuneACCESS and retained in-frame rearrangements with V and J assigned. These tables miss some clones; where compared with another copy, unresolved V genes account for less than half of the shortfall, and the remainder is unexplained. The V and J calls and clone size are taken from that table; D and trimming were inferred from the DNA. The sample contains 160,000 or so clones, 85% of them found a single time. The ten top clones hold about 2.1% of the sample. The study at large found these results: A total of some 180 TCR beta chains were listed by the study as associated with cytomegalovirus. The validation cohort had no HLA typing available for a later analysis, so co-occurrence within that cohort was assessed over all 120 or so repertoires. The classifier was reported to diagnose cytomegalovirus status with high specificity and sensitivity in both the original cohort and the validation cohort. It was suggested by the authors that the approach could potentially be generalized to other disease states and immunological phenotypes. In vitro tests confirmed that a few of the cytomegalovirus-associated TCR beta chains recognize cytomegalovirus antigens. While some public TCRs were present in many individuals, most TCR sequences turned up only very rarely across donors. Of the cluster scores, about 94% were above 0 in a later analysis, which found that TCRs clustered in the first cohort also tended to co-occur in the 95 to 150 validation repertoires.

This TCR was sampled from a man aged 30 to 45 in good health and CMV-seropositive. Sequenced: PBMCs. This receptor chain uses TRBV12-5 and TRBJ1-1; the D gene cannot be resolved reliably. The DNA sequence is given as TGTGCTAGTGGTTTGGCACTGAGAGAAGCTTTCTTT. Its translation is CASGLALREAFF.